Detailed here is one TCR beta chain. Antigen unknown. This record belongs to a study of T cell responses to AZD1222 COVID-19 vaccine. General study results and limits: Donors were mostly white British, more females; clonal diversity possibly underestimated.

Using immunoSEQ multiplex PCR, the repertoire was profiled, and TCRdb retains in-frame clones only, with some absent. The repertoire consists of 20,000 or so clones, with approximately 80% occurring once and the leading ten covering 21%. The starting material was peripheral blood, obtained 28 days after the second AZD1222 dose. This TCR derives from an adult who received the AZD1222 COVID-19 vaccine.

CDR3 sequence (DNA): TGTGCCAGTAGAGGACAGGGTAAAAATGAGCAGTTCTTC. Translation gives CASRGQGKNEQFF. The chain employs TRBV19 and TRBJ2-1; 8 bases align to TRBD1. Trimming at V came to 6 bases and at J to 7 bases, leaving 5 bases not matched to a gene. This CDR3 contains 13 residues. Germline loops: CDR1 LNHDA, CDR2 SQIVND (reference sequence).